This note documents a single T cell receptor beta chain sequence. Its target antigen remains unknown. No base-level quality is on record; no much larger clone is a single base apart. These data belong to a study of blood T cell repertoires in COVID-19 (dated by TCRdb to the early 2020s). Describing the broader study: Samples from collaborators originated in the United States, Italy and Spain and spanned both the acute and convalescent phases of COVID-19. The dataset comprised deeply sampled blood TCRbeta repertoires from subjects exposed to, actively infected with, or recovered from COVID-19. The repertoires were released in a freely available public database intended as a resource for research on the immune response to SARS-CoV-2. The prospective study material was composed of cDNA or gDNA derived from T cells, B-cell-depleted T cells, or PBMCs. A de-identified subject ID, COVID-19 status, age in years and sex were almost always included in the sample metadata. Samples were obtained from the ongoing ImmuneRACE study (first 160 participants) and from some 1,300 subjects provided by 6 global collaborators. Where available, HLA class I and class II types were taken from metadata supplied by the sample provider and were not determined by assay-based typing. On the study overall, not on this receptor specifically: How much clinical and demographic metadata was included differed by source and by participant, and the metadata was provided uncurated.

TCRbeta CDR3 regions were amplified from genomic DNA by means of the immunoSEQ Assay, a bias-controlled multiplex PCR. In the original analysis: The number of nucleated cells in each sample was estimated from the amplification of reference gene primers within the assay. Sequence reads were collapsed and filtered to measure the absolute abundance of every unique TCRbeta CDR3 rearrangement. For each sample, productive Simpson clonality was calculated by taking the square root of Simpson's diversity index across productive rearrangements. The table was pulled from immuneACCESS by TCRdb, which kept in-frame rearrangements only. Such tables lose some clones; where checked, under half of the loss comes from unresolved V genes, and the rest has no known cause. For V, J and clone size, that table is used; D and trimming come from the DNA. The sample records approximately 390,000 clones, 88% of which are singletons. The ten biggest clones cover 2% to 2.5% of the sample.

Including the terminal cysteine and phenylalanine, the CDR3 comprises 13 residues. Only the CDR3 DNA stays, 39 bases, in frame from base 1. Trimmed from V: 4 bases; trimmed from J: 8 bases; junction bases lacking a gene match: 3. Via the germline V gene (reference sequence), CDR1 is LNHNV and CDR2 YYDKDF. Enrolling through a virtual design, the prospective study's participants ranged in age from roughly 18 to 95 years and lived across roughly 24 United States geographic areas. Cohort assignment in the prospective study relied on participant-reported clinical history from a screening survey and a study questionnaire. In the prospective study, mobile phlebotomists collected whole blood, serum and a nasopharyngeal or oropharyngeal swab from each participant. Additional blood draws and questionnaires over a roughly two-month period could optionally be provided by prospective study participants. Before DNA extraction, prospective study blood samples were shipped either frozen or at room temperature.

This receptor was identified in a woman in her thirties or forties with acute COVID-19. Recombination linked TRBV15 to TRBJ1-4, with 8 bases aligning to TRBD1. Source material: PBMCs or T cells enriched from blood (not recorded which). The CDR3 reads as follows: CATSMDREEKLFF. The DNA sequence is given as TGTGCCACCAGCATGGACAGGGAGGAAAAACTGTTTTTT.